These 3 T cell receptor beta chains came from one sample sequenced in a study of sequential checkpoint blockade in melanoma. Sequencing used immunoSEQ multiplex PCR; TCRdb keeps in-frame clones, though not all of them. The sample has about 6,100 clones; 25% to 30% are singletons. Sample treatment: randomized to nivolumab then ipilimumab (arm A) or the reverse (arm B). This specimen was tumor tissue (inferred from file names), taken from a patient given nivolumab and ipilimumab in sequence. These receptors were taken from a human donor with melanoma.

The chain combines TRBV5-1 with TRBJ1-4, with 11 bases lining up with TRBD1. V shed 2 bases and J 7 bases; nucleotides not matched to a gene: 4. The CDR3 loop spans 15 amino acids. In germline, CDR1 is SGHRS, CDR2 YFSETQ. The CDR3 loop is CASSLRTGGGEKLFF. In DNA form, the CDR3 reads TGCGCCAGCAGCTTACGGACAGGGGGCGGTGAAAAACTGTTTTTT. The variable domain in full, completed from reference TRBV5-1 and TRBJ1-4, reads KAGVTQTPRYLIKTRGQQVTLSCSPISGHRSVSWYQQTPGQGLQFLFEYFSETQRNKGNFPGRFSGRQFSNSRSEMNVSTLELGDSALYLCASSLRTGGGEKLFFGSGTQLSVL.

This clone was counted a few times. CDR3 sequence reads: CASSGGQGAGNIQYF. The CDR3 DNA sequence: TGTGCCAGCAGTGGGGGACAGGGGGCGGGAAACATTCAGTACTTC. This chain uses TRBV28 with TRBJ2-4, with 12 positions matching TRBD1. There are 15 residues in the CDR3. The junction had 5 bases not matched to a gene; V was cut back by 5 bases and J by 6 bases. The germline CDR1 and CDR2 sequences are MDHEN and SYDVKM.

This clone appeared a few times. Written as DNA, the CDR3 is TGTGCCTGTGGTCGTGTTGGCACTGAAGCTTTCTTT. Protein sequence: CACGRVGTEAFF. The V call is TRBV19, the J call TRBJ1-1; unclear D gene. V was pared by 11 bases and J by 4 bases, with 14 bases between. The CDR3 is 12 amino acids. Germline loops: CDR1 LNHDA, CDR2 SQIVND (reference sequence).